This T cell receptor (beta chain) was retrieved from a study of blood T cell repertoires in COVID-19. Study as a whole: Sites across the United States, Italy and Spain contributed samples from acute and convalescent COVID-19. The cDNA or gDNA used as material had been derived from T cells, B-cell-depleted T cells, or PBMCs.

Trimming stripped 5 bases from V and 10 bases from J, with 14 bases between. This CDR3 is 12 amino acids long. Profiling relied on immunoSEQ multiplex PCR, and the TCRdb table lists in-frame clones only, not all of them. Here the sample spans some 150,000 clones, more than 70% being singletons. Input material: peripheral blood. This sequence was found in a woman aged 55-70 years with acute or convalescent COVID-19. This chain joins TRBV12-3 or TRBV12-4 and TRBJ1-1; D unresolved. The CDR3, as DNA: TGTGCCAGCAGTCTGGCAGTCCGGGGAGCTTTCTTT. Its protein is CASSLAVRGAFF.